Described below is a single T cell receptor beta chain sequence and its context. Its matching antigen is unknown. Regarding treatment: oral pan-JAK inhibitor, 5-10 mg twice daily. Peripheral blood samples and lesional scalp punch biopsies were obtained from alopecia areata patients. The sorting of PBMCs gave CD4+ and CD8+ T cells. RNA was isolated and reverse transcribed to cDNA, the sequencing template. Sequenced by immunoSEQ multiplex PCR; TCRdb stores in-frame clones only, minus some. The sample lists 150,000 to 200,000 clones, more than 50% occurring once. Germline V gene data show CDR1 as GTSNPN and CDR2 as SVGIG (reference sequence). This CDR3 has 12 amino acids. Unmatched junction bases numbered 3, after V lost 8 bases and J lost 1 base. This specimen comes from a study of CD8+ T cells in alopecia areata. Overall study findings and caveats: In scalp, tofacitinib significantly decreased clonality and expanded CD8+ clones among the top 100. Across lesional scalp, and particularly alopecia totalis/universalis, clonality surpassed that of normal scalp.

The receptor comes from a human donor with alopecia areata. The specimen was CD4+ T cells sorted from blood, collected at week 24, from a patient treated with tofacitinib. The chain recombines TRBV30 with TRBJ1-2; 8 nucleotides align to TRBD1. CDR3 bases: TGTGCCGGACAGGGAGGTAACTATGGCTACACCTTC. It encodes CAGQGGNYGYTF.